The sequence of this T cell receptor (beta chain) was determined in a study of blood T cells in healthy people across ages. Study-wide results and limits: Underestimates were what the diversity estimates from one million T cells were considered to be.

There are 15 residues in the CDR3. CDR1 and CDR2 (germline): MGHRA, YSYEKL. V dropped 3 bases and J dropped 3 bases, with 12 bases sitting between them. PCR was performed a second time for roughly 7 to 11 cycles using a sample-barcoded 5' primer and a J-beta primer mix. Every molecule of cDNA carried a tag from a template-switch adaptor with 12 random nucleotides. TCRdb independently ran MiXCR on the 5' RACE reads; one entry per CDR3 protein. Found here are approximately 900,000 distinct CDR3 sequences, 25% to 30% of them singletons; the top ten hold about 10%. In the case of this clonotype: Its antigen is unidentified.

These same data were also listed under a study on T cells of mothers and their children.

The chain is built from TRBV4-1 and TRBJ2-4, with D possibly called TRBD1 or TRBD2 (5 bases each). Material: blood. The sequence was collected from a woman in her forties in good health. CDR3 sequence: CASSQGVAVKNIQYF. For the CDR3, the DNA is TGCGCCAGCAGCCAGGGGGTCGCGGTCAAAAACATTCAGTACTTC.